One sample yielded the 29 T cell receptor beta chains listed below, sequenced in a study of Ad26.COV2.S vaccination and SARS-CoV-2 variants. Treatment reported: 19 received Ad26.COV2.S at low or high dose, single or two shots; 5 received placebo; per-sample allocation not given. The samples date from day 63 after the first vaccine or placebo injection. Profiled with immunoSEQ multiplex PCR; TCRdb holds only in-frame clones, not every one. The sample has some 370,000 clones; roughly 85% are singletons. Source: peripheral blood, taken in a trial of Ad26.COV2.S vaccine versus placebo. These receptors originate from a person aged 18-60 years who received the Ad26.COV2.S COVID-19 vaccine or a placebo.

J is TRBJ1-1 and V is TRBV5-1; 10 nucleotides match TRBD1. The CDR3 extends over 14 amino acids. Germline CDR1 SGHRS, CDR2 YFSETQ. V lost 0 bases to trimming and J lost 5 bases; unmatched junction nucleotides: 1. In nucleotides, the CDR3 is TGCGCCAGCAGCTTGGGGACAGGGGGAACTGAAGCTTTCTTT. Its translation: CASSLGTGGTEAFF.

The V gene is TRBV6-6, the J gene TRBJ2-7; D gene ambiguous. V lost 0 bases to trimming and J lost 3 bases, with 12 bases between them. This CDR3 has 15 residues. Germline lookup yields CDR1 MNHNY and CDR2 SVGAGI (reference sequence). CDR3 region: CASSYSAATVYEQYF. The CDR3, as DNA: TGTGCCAGCAGTTACTCGGCGGCGACCGTCTACGAGCAGTACTTC.

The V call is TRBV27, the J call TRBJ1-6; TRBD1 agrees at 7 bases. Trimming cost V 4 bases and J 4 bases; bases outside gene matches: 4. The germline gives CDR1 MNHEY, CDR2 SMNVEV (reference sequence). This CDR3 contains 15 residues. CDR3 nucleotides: TGTGCCAGCAGTTCTATCAGGGGGTATAATTCACCCCTCCACTTT. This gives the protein CASSSIRGYNSPLHF.

The CDR3 coding sequence is TGCGCCAGAGAAGGGGGGGTCATACCTAACTATGGCTACACCTTC. Protein sequence: CAREGGVIPNYGYTF. The chain employs TRBV5-1 and TRBJ1-2, with D perhaps matching TRBD1 (6 bases). The CDR3 extends over 15 amino acids. Deletions cut 8 bases from V and 0 bases from J, with 17 bases between. CDR1 SGHRS and CDR2 YFSETQ come from the germline V gene.

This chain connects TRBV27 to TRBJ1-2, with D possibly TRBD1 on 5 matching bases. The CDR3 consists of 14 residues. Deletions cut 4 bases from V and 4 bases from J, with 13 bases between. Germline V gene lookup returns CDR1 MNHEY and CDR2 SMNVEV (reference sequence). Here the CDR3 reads CASSYWDGPYGYTF. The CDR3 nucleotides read TGTGCCAGCAGTTATTGGGACGGGCCCTATGGCTACACCTTC.

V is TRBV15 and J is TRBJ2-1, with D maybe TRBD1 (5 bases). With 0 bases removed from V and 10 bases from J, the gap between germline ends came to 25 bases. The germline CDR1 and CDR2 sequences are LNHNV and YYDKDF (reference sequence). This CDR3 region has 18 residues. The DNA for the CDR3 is TGTGCCACCAGCAGAGATGGTTCGGCCAACGGTGGGGCATGGGAGCAGTTCTTC. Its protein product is CATSRDGSANGGAWEQFF.

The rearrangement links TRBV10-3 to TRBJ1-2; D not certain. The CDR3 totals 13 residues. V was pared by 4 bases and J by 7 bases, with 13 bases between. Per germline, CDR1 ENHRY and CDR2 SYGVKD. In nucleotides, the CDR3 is TGTGCCATCAGTGCTTCGAAAGGGCTTGGCTACACCTTC. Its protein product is CAISASKGLGYTF.

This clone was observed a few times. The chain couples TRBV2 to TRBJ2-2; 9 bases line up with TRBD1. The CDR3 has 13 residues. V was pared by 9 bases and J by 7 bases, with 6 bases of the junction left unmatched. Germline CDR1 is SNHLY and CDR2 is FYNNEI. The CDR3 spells CASAQGAGGELFF. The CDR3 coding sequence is TGTGCCAGTGCACAGGGGGCCGGCGGGGAGCTGTTTTTT.

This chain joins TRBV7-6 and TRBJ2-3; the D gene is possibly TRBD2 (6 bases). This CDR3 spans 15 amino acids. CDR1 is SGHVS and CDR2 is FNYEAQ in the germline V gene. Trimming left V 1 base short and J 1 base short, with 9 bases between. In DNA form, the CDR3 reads TGTGCCAGCAGCTTAGTGGGCGGGGGCACAGATACGCAGTATTTT. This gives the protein CASSLVGGGTDTQYF. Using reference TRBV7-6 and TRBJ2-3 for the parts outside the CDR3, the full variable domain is GAGVSQSPRYKVTKRGQDVALRCDPISGHVSLYWYRQALGQGPEFLTYFNYEAQQDKSGLPNDRFSAERPEGSISTLTIQRTEQRDSAMYRCASSLVGGGTDTQYFGPGTRLTVL.

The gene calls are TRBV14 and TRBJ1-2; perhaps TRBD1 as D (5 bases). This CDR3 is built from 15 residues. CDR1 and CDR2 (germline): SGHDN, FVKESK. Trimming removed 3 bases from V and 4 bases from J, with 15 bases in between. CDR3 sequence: CASSHQGRTLYGYTF. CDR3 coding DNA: TGTGCCAGCAGCCACCAAGGGCGGACACTCTATGGCTACACCTTC.

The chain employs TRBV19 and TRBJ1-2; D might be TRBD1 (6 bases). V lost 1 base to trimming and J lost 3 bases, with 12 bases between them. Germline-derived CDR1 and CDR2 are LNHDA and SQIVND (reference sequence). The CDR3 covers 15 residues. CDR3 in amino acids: CASSIARGGHYGYTF. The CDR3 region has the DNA TGTGCCAGTAGTATAGCGCGCGGGGGCCACTATGGCTACACCTTC.

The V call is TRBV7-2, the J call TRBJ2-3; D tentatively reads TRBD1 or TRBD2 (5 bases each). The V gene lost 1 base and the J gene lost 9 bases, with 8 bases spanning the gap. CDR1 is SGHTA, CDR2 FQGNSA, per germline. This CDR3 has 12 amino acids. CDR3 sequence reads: CASSLGEGTQYF. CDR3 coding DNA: TGTGCCAGCAGCTTAGGTGAGGGGACGCAGTATTTT. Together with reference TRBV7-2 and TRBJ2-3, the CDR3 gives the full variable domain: GAGVSQSPSNKVTEKGKDVELRCDPISGHTALYWYRQSLGQGLEFLIYFQGNSAPDKSGLPSDRFSAERTGGSVSTLTIQRTQQEDSAVYLCASSLGEGTQYFGPGTRLTVL.

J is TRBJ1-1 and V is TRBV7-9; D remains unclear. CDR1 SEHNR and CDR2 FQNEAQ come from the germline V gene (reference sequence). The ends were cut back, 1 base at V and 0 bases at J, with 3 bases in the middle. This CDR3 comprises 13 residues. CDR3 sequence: CASSLVMNTEAFF. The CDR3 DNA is TGTGCCAGCAGCTTAGTGATGAACACTGAAGCTTTCTTT.

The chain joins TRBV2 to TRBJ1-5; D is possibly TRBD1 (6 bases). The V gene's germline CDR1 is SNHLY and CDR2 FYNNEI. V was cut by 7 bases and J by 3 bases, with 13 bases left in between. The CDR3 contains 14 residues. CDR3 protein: CASNNGGVNQPQHF. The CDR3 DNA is TGTGCCAGCAATAACGGGGGCGTCAATCAGCCCCAGCATTTT.

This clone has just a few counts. CDR3 in amino acids: CASSWGGTGTRKLFF. Here the CDR3 DNA reads TGTGCCAGCAGTTGGGGGGGTACAGGGACCAGAAAACTGTTTTTT. This chain uses TRBV27 with TRBJ1-4; the D gene is possibly TRBD1 (6 bases). The CDR3 runs to 15 residues. The V end lost 4 bases, the J end lost 10 bases, and 19 bases lay between the germline ends. CDR1 is MNHEY and CDR2 is SMNVEV in the germline V gene (reference sequence).

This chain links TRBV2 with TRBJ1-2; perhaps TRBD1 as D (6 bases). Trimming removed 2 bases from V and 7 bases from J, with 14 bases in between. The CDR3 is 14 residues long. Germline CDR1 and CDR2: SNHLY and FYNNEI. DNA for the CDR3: TGTGCCAGCAGTGAACAGGGGATTTTCAGTGGCTACACCTTC. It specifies CASSEQGIFSGYTF.

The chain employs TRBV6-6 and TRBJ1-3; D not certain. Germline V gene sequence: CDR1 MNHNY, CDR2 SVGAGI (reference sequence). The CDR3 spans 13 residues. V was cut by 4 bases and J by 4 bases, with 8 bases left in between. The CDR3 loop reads CASSSPTGNTIYF. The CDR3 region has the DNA TGTGCCAGCAGTTCCCCGACCGGAAACACCATATATTTT.

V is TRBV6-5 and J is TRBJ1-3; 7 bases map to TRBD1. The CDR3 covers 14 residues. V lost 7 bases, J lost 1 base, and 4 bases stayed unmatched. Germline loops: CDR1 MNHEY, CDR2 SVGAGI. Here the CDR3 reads CASTKGASGNTIYF. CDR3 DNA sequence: TGTGCCAGCACCAAGGGGGCGTCTGGAAACACCATATATTTT.

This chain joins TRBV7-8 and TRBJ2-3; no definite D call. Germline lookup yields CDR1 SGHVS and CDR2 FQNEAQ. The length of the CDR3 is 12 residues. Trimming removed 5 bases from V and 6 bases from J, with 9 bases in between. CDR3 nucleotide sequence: TGTGCCAGCAGCCGAGAGTTGGATACGCAGTATTTT. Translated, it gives CASSRELDTQYF.

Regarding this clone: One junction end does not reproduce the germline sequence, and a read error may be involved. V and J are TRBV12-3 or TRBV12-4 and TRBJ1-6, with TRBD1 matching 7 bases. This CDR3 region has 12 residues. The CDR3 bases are TGTGCCAGCAGCTTCAGTACAGGGGTTATTTCCTTT. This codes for CASSFSTGVISF.

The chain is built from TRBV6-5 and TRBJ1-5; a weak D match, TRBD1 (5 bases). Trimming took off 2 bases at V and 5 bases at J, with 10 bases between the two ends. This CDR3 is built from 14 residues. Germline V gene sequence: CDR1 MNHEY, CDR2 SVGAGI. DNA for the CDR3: TGTGCCAGCAGTTACCTGGCGGGGGATCAGCCCCAGCATTTT. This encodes CASSYLAGDQPQHF.

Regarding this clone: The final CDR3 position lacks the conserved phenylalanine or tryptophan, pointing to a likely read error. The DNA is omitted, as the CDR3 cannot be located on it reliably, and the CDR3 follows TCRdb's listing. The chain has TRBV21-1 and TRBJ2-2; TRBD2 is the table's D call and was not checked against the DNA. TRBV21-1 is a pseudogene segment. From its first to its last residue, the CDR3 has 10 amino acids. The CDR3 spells CAPQGGRGRI.

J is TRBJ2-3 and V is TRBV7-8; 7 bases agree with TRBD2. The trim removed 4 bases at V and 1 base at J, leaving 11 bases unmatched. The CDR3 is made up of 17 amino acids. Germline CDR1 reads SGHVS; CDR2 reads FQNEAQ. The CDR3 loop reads CASSSSGRARGTDTQYF. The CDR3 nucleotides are TGTGCCAGCAGCTCCTCAGGGAGGGCGAGGGGCACAGATACGCAGTATTTT. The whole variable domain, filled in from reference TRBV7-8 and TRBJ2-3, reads GAGVSQSPRYKVAKRGQDVALRCDPISGHVSLFWYQQALGQGPEFLTYFQNEAQLDKSGLPSDRFFAERPEGSVSTLKIQRTQQEDSAVYLCASSSSGRARGTDTQYFGPGTRLTVL.

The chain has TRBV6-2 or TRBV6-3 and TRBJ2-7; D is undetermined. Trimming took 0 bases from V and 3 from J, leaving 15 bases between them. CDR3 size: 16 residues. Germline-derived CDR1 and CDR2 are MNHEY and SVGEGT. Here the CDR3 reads CASSYSQEGPLYEQYF. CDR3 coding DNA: TGTGCCAGCAGTTACTCCCAAGAAGGCCCCCTCTACGAGCAGTACTTC.

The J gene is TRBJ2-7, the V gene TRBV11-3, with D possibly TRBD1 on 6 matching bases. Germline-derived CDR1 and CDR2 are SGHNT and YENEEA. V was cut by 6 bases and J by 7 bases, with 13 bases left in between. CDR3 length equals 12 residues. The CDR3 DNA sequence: TGTGCCAGCAGTGGGACACACCCGGAGCAGTACTTC. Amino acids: CASSGTHPEQYF.

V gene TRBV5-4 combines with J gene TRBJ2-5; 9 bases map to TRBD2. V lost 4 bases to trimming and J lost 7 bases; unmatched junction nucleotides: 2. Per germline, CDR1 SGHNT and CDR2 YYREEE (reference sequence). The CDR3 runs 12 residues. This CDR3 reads CASSPGLATQYF. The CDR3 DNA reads TGTGCCAGCAGCCCGGGACTAGCGACCCAGTACTTC.

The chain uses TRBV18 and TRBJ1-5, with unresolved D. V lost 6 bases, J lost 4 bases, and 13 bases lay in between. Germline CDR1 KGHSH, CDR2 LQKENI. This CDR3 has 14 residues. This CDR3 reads CASSRQAKNQPQHF. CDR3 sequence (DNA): TGTGCCAGCTCCCGGCAGGCTAAGAATCAGCCCCAGCATTTT.

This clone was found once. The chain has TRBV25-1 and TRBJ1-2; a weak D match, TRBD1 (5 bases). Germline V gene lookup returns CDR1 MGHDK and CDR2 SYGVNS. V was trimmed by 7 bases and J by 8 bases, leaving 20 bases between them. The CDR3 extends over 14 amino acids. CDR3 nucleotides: TGTGCCAGCACACGAAATCAGGGTCTGGGCGGCTACACCTTC. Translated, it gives CASTRNQGLGGYTF.

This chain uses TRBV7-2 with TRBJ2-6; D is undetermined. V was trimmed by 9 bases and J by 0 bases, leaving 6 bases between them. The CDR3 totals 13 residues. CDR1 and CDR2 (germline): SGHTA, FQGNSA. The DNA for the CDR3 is TGTGCCAGAGACCCCTCTGGGGCCAACGTCCTGACTTTC. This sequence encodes CARDPSGANVLTF.